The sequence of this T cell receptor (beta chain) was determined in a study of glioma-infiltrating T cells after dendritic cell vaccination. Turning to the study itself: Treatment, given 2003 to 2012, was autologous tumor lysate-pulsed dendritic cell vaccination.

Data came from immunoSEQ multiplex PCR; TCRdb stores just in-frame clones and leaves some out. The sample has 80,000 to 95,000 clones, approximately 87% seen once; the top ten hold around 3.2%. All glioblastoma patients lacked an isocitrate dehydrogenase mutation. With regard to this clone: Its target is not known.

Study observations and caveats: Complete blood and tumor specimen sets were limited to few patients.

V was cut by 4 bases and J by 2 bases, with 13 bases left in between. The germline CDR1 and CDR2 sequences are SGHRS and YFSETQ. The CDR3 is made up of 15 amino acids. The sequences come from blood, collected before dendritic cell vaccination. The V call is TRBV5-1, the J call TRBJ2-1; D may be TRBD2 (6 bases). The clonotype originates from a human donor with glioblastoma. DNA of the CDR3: TGCGCCAGCAGCCGCCGGGAGCAGACCTACAATGAGCAGTTCTTC. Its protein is CASSRREQTYNEQFF.